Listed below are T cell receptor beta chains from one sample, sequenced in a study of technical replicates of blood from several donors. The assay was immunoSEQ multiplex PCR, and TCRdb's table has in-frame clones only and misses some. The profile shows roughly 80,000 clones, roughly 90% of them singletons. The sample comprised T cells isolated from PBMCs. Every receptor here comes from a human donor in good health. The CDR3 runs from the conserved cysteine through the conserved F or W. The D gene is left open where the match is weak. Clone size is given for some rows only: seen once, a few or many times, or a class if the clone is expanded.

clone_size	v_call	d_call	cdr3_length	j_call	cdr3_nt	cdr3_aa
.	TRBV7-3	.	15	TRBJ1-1	TGTGCCAGCAGCTTAACGTCCATCATGAACACTGAAGCTTTCTTT	CASSLTSIMNTEAFF
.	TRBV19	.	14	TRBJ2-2	TGTGCCAGTAGTATGAAGTCCCGGGGCGGGGAGCTGTTTTTT	CASSMKSRGGELFF
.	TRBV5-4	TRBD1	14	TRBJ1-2	TGTGCCAGCAGCGAGCCGGGACAGATCTATGGCTACACCTTC	CASSEPGQIYGYTF
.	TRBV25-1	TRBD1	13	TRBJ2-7	TGTGCCAGCAGGGGACAGGGGGTCTACGAGCAGTACTTC	CASRGQGVYEQYF
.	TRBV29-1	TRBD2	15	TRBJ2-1	TGCAGCGTTGAACAGAGCGGGAGCTCCTACAATGAGCAGTTCTTC	CSVEQSGSSYNEQFF
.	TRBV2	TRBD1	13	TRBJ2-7	TGTGCCATAACCCGGGACAGGGGAGTCGAGCAGTACTTC	CAITRDRGVEQYF
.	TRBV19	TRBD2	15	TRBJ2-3	TGTGCCAGTAGGGGACTAGCGGGAGGAACAGATACGCAGTATTTT	CASRGLAGGTDTQYF
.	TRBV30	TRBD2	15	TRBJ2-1	TGTGCCTGGAGTGTAGGACTAGCGGGAGTAAATGAGCAGTTCTTC	CAWSVGLAGVNEQFF
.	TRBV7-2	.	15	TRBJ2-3	TGTGCCAGCAGCCTTTTTGCGGGATTGATGGATACGCAGTATTTT	CASSLFAGLMDTQYF
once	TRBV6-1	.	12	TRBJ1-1	TGTGCCAGCGGCGGGGGTCTCACTGAAGCTTTCTTT	CASGGGLTEAFF
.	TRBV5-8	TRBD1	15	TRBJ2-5	TGTGCCAGCAGCTTGGGACAGGGGTCCCAAGAGACCCAGTACTTC	CASSLGQGSQETQYF
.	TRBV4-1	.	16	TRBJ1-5	TGCGCCAGCAGCCAAGAAGGACAGCATAGCAATCAGCCCCAGCATTTT	CASSQEGQHSNQPQHF
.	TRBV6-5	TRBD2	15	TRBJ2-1	TGTGCCAGCAGCCTCGAGCGGGAGGTAATGGCTGAGCAGTTCTTC	CASSLEREVMAEQFF
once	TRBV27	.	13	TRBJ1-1	TGTGCCAGCAGTCTCCTAGGGAACACTGAAGCTTTCTTT	CASSLLGNTEAFF
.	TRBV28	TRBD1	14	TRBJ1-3	TGTGCCAGCAGTTTAGACAGGGAGTTAAACACCATATATTTT	CASSLDRELNTIYF
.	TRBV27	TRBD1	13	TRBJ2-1	TGTGTCACAGGGGGCGGCTCCTACAATGAGCAGTTCTTC	CVTGGGSYNEQFF
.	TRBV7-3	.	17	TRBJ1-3	TGTGCCAGCAGCCTCAGTCCAAGTTTTTCCTCTGGAAACACCATATATTTT	CASSLSPSFSSGNTIYF
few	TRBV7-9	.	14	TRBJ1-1	TGTGCCAGCAGCCCCGGGGTACTGAACACTGAAGCTTTCTTT	CASSPGVLNTEAFF
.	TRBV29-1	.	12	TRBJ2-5	TGCAGCGTTGAAGAGGCGGGGAAGACCCAGTACTTC	CSVEEAGKTQYF
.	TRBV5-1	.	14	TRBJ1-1	TGCGCCAGCAGCCCGACCGCGGGAAACACTGAAGCTTTCTTT	CASSPTAGNTEAFF
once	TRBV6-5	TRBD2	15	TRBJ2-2	TGTGCCAGCATGGGAGGAGCGGGGGGGGTAGGGGAGCTGTTTTTT	CASMGGAGGVGELFF
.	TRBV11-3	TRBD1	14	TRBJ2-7	TGTGCCAGCAGCTCCGGGACAGGGGCCTTCGAGCAGTACTTC	CASSSGTGAFEQYF
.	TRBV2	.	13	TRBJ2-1	TGTGCCAGCACTCCGGGGGTCGGTAGTGAGCAGTTCTTC	CASTPGVGSEQFF
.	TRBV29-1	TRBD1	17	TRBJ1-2	TGCAGCGTTGAAGATCTCACTGGGACAGATATCAACTATGGCTACACCTTC	CSVEDLTGTDINYGYTF
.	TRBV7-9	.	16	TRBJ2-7	TGTGCCAGCAGCCCTCAATTACCGGGACACACCTACGAGCAGTACTTC	CASSPQLPGHTYEQYF
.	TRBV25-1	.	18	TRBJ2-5	TGTGCCAGCAGTGAATATCCCGGAACGGGAAATGACCAAGAGACCCAGTACTTC	CASSEYPGTGNDQETQYF
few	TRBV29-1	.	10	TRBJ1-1	TGCAGCACCCACTACACTGAAGCTTTCTTT	CSTHYTEAFF
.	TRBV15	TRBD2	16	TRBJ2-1	TGTGCCACCAGCAGAGGGCTAGCGGGAGGGGACAATGAGCAGTTCTTC	CATSRGLAGGDNEQFF
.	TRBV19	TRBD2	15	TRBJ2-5	TGTGCCAGTAGTCACCCGGGACTAGGAATAGAGACCCAGTACTTC	CASSHPGLGIETQYF
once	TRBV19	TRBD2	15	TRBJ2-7	TGTGCCAGTAGTATAGGACTAGCGGGACAGTACGAGCAGTACTTC	CASSIGLAGQYEQYF
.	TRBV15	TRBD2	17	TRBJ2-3	TGTGCCACCAGCGGTTTCCTTGAGGGACTAGGCATTTATACGCAGTATTTT	CATSGFLEGLGIYTQYF
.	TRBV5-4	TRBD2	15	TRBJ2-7	TGTGCCAGCAGCGAGGGACTAGCGGGATCCTACGAGCAGTACTTC	CASSEGLAGSYEQYF
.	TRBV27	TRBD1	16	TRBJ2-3	TGTGCCAGCAGTCCAACCCGGACAGGTTGGACAGATACGCAGTATTTT	CASSPTRTGWTDTQYF
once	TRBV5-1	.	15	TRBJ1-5	TGCGCCAGCAGTCCGGGAATGAATAGAAATCAGCCCCAGCATTTT	CASSPGMNRNQPQHF
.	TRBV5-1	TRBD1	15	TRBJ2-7	TGCGCCAGCAGCTTACCCCCCGGGACAGTAGACGAGCAGTACTTC	CASSLPPGTVDEQYF
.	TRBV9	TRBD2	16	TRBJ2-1	TGTGCCAGCAGCGTTTCAAGCGGGAGCACGATACATGAGCAGTTCTTC	CASSVSSGSTIHEQFF